This is a list of T cell receptor beta chains from one sample in a study of CD8 T cells in ankylosing spondylitis. TCRdb re-derived calls from the 5' RACE reads in MiXCR, one entry per CDR3 protein. Found here are about 150,000 distinct CDR3 sequences, 30% to 35% of them singletons; the top ten hold 6%. Material for sequencing was synovial fluid, either unsorted or a sorted T cell fraction (not recorded which). Source of these receptors: a male donor with ankylosing spondylitis. The CDR3 runs from the conserved cysteine through the conserved F or W. The order of the fields is clone size, V gene, J gene, D gene, CDR3 protein, CDR3 DNA. A D gene is named only where the DNA matches it firmly. The listing skips clone size in some rows; elsewhere it reads once, few, many or a size class.

few	TRBV5-6	TRBJ2-7	TRBD1	CASSPRDRGSYEQYF	TGTGCCAGCAGCCCCCGGGACAGGGGTAGCTACGAGCAGTACTTC
many	TRBV20-1	TRBJ2-1	NA	CSATGLGARYNEQFF	TGCAGTGCCACGGGCTTGGGGGCGAGGTACAATGAGCAGTTCTTC
few	TRBV20-1	TRBJ2-1	TRBD2	CSARQTSGRYEQFF	TGCAGTGCTAGGCAGACTAGCGGGAGATATGAGCAGTTCTTC
NA	TRBV6-1	TRBJ2-3	TRBD1	CASRPSRGTHTDTQYF	TGTGCCAGCAGGCCCTCCAGGGGGACCCACACAGATACGCAGTATTTT
few	TRBV7-9	TRBJ2-7	NA	CASSFLTGVEQYF	TGTGCCAGCAGCTTTTTAACTGGGGTTGAGCAGTACTTC
once	TRBV20-1	TRBJ1-2	NA	CSARDTPRTINRYGYTF	TGCAGTGCTAGAGATACGCCCCGAACTATCAACCGCTATGGCTACACCTTC
NA	TRBV11-2	TRBJ2-7	TRBD1	CASSYRGPYEQYF	TGTGCCAGCAGCTACAGGGGGCCTTACGAGCAGTACTTC
NA	TRBV20-1	TRBJ2-5	TRBD1	CSAVHRTGKETQYF	TGCAGTGCTGTACATCGGACAGGAAAAGAGACCCAGTACTTC
few	TRBV24-1	TRBJ2-7	NA	CATAPGGVSYEQYF	TGTGCCACCGCCCCCGGCGGGGTCTCCTACGAGCAGTACTTC
many	TRBV12-3/TRBV12-4	TRBJ1-6	NA	CASSLGASGGSPLHF	TGTGCCAGCAGTTTAGGGGCCTCGGGGGGATCACCCCTCCACTTT
NA	TRBV11-1	TRBJ2-6	TRBD1	CASSGRDRQADFGSGANVLTF	TGTGCCAGCAGCGGACGGGACAGGCAGGCCGATTTTGGTTCTGGGGCCAACGTCCTGACTTTC
NA	TRBV29-1	TRBJ2-5	NA	CSVASVETQYF	TGCAGCGTTGCTAGTGTGGAGACCCAGTACTTC
many	TRBV20-1	TRBJ2-7	TRBD2	CSARGPSGIGYEQYF	TGCAGTGCTAGAGGACCTAGCGGGATAGGGTACGAGCAGTACTTC
few	TRBV5-1	TRBJ1-1	TRBD1	CASSSVTGDLEAFF	TGCGCCAGCAGCTCGGTGACAGGGGACCTTGAAGCTTTCTTT
many	TRBV6-1	TRBJ1-1	NA	CASSRAGLAEAFF	TGTGCCAGCAGTCGGGCGGGCCTGGCTGAAGCTTTCTTT
few	TRBV7-9	TRBJ1-1	NA	CASNLVLDTEAFF	TGTGCCAGCAACCTCGTACTGGACACTGAAGCTTTCTTT
many	TRBV7-2	TRBJ2-1	TRBD2	CASSPGGGGMRFF	TGTGCCAGCAGCCCGGGGGGGGGAGGAATGAGGTTCTTC
few	TRBV7-2	TRBJ2-1	NA	CASSAPALGPSYNEQFF	TGTGCCAGCAGTGCCCCCGCACTAGGTCCCTCCTACAATGAGCAGTTCTTC
NA	TRBV5-1	TRBJ2-3	NA	CASTPSEGSGDTQYF	TGCGCCAGCACCCCTTCGGAGGGATCAGGGGATACGCAGTATTTT
NA	TRBV2	TRBJ2-1	TRBD2	CASRWGGSSYNEQFF	TGTGCCAGCAGATGGGGAGGGAGCTCCTACAATGAGCAGTTCTTC
NA	TRBV11-3	TRBJ2-3	NA	CASSSSLGGPTTDTQYF	TGTGCCAGCAGCTCATCTCTGGGGGGGCCCACCACAGATACGCAGTATTTT
few	TRBV4-3	TRBJ2-7	TRBD2	CASSLTLGGVYEQYF	TGCGCCAGCAGCCTCACCCTGGGGGGGGTCTACGAGCAGTACTTC
NA	TRBV30	TRBJ1-5	TRBD1	CAWSVGGTSNQPQHF	TGTGCCTGGAGTGTAGGGGGCACTAGCAATCAGCCCCAGCATTTT
NA	TRBV19	TRBJ1-5	NA	CASSIVSGGNQPQHF	TGTGCCAGTAGTATTGTTTCGGGGGGCAATCAGCCCCAGCATTTT
few	TRBV10-1	TRBJ2-2	NA	CATKDTLDTGELFF	TGCGCCACTAAGGACACTCTGGACACCGGGGAGCTGTTTTTT
NA	TRBV5-1	TRBJ2-6	NA	CASSEGAGANVLTF	TGCGCCAGCAGCGAGGGAGCTGGGGCCAACGTCCTGACTTTC
few	TRBV15	TRBJ2-7	TRBD1	CATSRAGTGSSYEQYF	TGTGCCACCAGCAGAGCTGGGACAGGGAGCTCCTACGAGCAGTACTTC
NA	TRBV4-2	TRBJ2-7	TRBD1	CASSQFQGAAAYEQYF	TGTGCCAGCAGCCAATTTCAGGGGGCGGCCGCCTACGAGCAGTACTTC
NA	TRBV20-1	TRBJ2-7	NA	CSASLGGGIYEQYF	TGCAGTGCTTCCCTGGGGGGTGGGATCTACGAGCAGTACTTC